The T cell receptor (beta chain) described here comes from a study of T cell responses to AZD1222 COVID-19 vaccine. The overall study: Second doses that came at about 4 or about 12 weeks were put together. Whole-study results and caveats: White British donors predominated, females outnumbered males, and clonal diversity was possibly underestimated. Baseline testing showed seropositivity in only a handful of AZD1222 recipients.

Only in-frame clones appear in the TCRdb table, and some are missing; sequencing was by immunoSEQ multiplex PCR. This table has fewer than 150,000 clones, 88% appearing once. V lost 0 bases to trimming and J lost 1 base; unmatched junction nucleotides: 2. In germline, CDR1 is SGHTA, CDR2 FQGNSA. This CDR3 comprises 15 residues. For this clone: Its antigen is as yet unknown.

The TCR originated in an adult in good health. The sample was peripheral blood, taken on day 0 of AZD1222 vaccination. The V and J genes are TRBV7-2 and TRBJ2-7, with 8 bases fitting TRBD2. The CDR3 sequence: CASSLASGSSYEQYF. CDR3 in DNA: TGTGCCAGCAGCTTAGCAAGCGGGAGTTCCTACGAGCAGTACTTC.